This T cell receptor (beta chain) is from a study of shared clonotypes between healthy human individuals. Researchers ran the assay at a deep level. Clones were sequenced by immunoSEQ multiplex PCR, and TCRdb holds only the in-frame ones, with some missing. The sample records about 980,000 clones, 60% to 85% being singletons. The germline gives CDR1 ENHRY, CDR2 SYGVKD. V gave up 3 bases and J gave up 5 bases; unmatched junction bases: 8. This CDR3 comprises 18 residues. Sequencing was done on a sample of memory CD4+ T cells sorted from blood. Subset reported: CD45RA-negative fraction. The origin of this receptor is a man younger than 30 in good health. V gene TRBV10-3 combines with J gene TRBJ2-2, with 14 bases matching TRBD2. CDR3 bases: TGTGCCATCAGTGACTTTGGGACTAGCGGGAGTGTTACCGGGGAGCTGTTTTTT. The encoded protein is CAISDFGTSGSVTGELFF.